The 11 T cell receptor beta chains below were found in one sample sequenced in a study of identical twins. TCRdb used MiXCR to reprocess the 5' RACE reads, holding one entry per CDR3 protein. The sample comprises fewer than 250,000 distinct CDR3 sequences, approximately 7% of which are singletons, and approximately 3.7% rests with the top ten. This sample was shared with a second study, whose subject was yellow fever vaccine responses in identical twins.

Sequenced input: memory (CD45RO+) T cells sorted from blood. These receptors originate from a woman younger than 35 in good health.

This clonotype was recorded many times. The V gene is TRBV11-2, the J gene TRBJ2-7; D possibly uses TRBD1 or TRBD2 (5 bases each). Germline assignment: CDR1 SGHAT and CDR2 FQNNGV. Trimming took 3 bases from V and 0 from J, leaving 12 bases between them. CDR3 size: 15 residues. The CDR3 loop is CASSLGRVSSYEQYV. The CDR3 coding sequence is TGTGCCAGCAGCTTGGGACGGGTTAGCTCCTACGAGCAGTACGTC.

The chain carries TRBV6-2 or TRBV6-3 and TRBJ2-3, with a weak D call TRBD2 (5 bases). Between the trimmed V and J ends, which lost 6 bases and 0 bases, there was a span of 19 bases. Germline CDR1 reads MNHEY; CDR2 reads SVGEGT. The CDR3 is 17 amino acids. The CDR3: CASRRLPPGTSTDTQYF. The CDR3 DNA follows: TGTGCCAGCAGGCGCCTGCCACCGGGAACCAGCACAGATACGCAGTATTTT.

The gene calls are TRBV3-1 and TRBJ2-7; the match to TRBD1 covers 7 bases. This CDR3 is built from 13 residues. From germline, CDR1 is LGHDT and CDR2 YNNKEL (reference sequence). The V gene end was trimmed by 2 bases and the J gene end by 6 bases; junction bases not matched to a gene: 4. CDR3 residues: CASSQSWTGEQYV. DNA for the CDR3: TGTGCCAGCAGCCAATCTTGGACAGGCGAGCAGTACGTC.

This clonotype was picked up a small number of times. V and J are TRBV5-5 and TRBJ2-1; D may be TRBD1 or TRBD2 (5 bases each). This CDR3 is 16 amino acids long. V lost 0 bases and J lost 8, with 18 bases in between. Germline V gene sequence: CDR1 SGHKS, CDR2 YYEKEE (reference sequence). Here the CDR3 DNA reads TGTGCCAGCAGCTTGGATGCCCGGGGACCCACCGATGAGCAGTTCTTC. Encoded protein: CASSLDARGPTDEQFF.

The rearrangement links TRBV18 to TRBJ1-2, with a weak D call TRBD1 (6 bases). CDR1 is KGHSH, CDR2 LQKENI, per germline. CDR3 length equals 13 residues. Deletions cut 4 bases from V and 10 bases from J, with 16 bases between. The CDR3 sequence: CASSRNNRDDYTF. As DNA, the CDR3 is TGTGCCAGCTCACGAAATAACAGGGACGACTACACCTTC.

The sample holds many counts of this clonotype. The chain couples TRBV27 to TRBJ1-2; D unclear. V lost 3 bases and J 8 bases, leaving 13 bases between the germline ends. The CDR3 spans 13 residues. The germline V gene encodes CDR1 MNHEY and CDR2 SMNVEV (reference sequence). The CDR3 reads CASSFGEMGGYTF. DNA of the CDR3: TGTGCCAGCAGTTTTGGGGAGATGGGGGGCTACACCTTC.

This clonotype was counted many times. The CDR3 sequence is CASSSSTMAQHF. The DNA of the CDR3 is TGTGCCAGCAGCTCCTCGACCATGGCCCAGCATTTT. The V call is TRBV7-2, the J call TRBJ1-5, with D unclear. Germline CDR1 and CDR2: SGHTA and FQGNSA. The CDR3 runs to 12 residues. V dropped 4 bases and J dropped 11 bases, with 12 bases sitting between them.

This clonotype has a handful of counts. This chain connects TRBV7-2 to TRBJ2-4; 7 bases agree with TRBD2. Germline V CDR1 and CDR2: SGHTA, FQGNSA. J gave up 1 base and V 6 bases, and 9 bases lay outside the gene matches. The CDR3 sequence is 16 residues long. CDR3 in DNA: TGTGCCAGCAGACTACAAACTAGCGTGGCCAAAAACATTCAGTACTTC. Its protein is CASRLQTSVAKNIQYF.

The sample holds many counts of this clonotype. V and J are TRBV2 and TRBJ1-1; the D gene is possibly TRBD1 (6 bases). The CDR3 has 15 amino acids. Germline CDR1 is SNHLY and CDR2 is FYNNEI. The V gene lost 4 bases and the J gene lost 4 bases, with 16 bases spanning the gap. Here the CDR3 DNA reads TGTGCCAGCAGTGGAGGAGGTCGAGGGGGCACTGAAGCTTTCTTT. Protein: CASSGGGRGGTEAFF.

The rearrangement joins TRBV2 to TRBJ1-1; TRBD1 is a possible D gene (5 bases). The V end lost 11 bases, the J end lost 1 base, and 11 bases lay between the germline ends. Germline CDR1 SNHLY, CDR2 FYNNEI. The CDR3 length is 12 residues. CDR3 sequence (DNA): TGTGCCCATAAAAGGGGGAACACTGAAGCTTTCTTT. As protein: CAHKRGNTEAFF.

This chain uses TRBV11-2 with TRBJ2-1; TRBD2 matches 13 bases. Germline V gene data show CDR1 as SGHAT and CDR2 as FQNNGV. The V segment lost 4 bases and the J segment 1 base; nucleotides outside the gene matches: 4. This CDR3 comprises 17 residues. The CDR3 coding sequence is TGTGCCAGCAGCTCCTCGACTAGCGGGGGGTCCTACAATGAGCAGTTCTTC. Residues: CASSSSTSGGSYNEQFF.